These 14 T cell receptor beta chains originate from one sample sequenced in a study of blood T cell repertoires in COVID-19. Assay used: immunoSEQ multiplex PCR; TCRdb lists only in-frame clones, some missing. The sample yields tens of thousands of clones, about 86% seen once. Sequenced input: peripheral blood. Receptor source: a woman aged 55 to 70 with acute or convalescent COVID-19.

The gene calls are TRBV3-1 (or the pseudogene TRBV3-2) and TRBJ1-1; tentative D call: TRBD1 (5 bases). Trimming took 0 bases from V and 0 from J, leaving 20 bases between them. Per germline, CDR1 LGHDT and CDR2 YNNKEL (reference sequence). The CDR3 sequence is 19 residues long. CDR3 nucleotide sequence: TGTGCCAGCAGCCAAGATGGATTCTACAGGCAGAATTTGAACACTGAAGCTTTCTTT. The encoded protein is CASSQDGFYRQNLNTEAFF.

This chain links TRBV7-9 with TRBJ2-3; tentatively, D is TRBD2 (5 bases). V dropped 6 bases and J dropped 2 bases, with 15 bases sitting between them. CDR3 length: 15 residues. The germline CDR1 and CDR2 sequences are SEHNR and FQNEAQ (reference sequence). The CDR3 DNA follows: TGTGCCAGCAGTTCGGGATCCATTCCCACAGATACGCAGTATTTT. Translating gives CASSSGSIPTDTQYF.

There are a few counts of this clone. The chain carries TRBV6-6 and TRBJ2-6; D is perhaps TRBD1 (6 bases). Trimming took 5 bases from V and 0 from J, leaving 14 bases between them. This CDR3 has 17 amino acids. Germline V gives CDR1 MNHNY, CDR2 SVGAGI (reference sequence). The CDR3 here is CASSHRDTASGANVLTF. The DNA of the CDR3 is TGTGCCAGCAGTCACCGGGACACGGCCTCTGGGGCCAACGTCCTGACTTTC.

The chain's CDR3 is CASSPGQGGEKLFF. The CDR3 coding sequence is TGTGCCAGCAGCCCCGGACAGGGAGGGGAAAAACTGTTTTTT. The chain uses TRBV3-1 (or the pseudogene TRBV3-2) and TRBJ1-4; TRBD1 agrees at 8 bases. CDR3 size: 14 residues. Losses at the gene ends were 4 bases for V and 8 bases for J; bases not matched to a gene: 6. Germline CDR1 is LGHDT and CDR2 is YNNKEL (reference sequence).

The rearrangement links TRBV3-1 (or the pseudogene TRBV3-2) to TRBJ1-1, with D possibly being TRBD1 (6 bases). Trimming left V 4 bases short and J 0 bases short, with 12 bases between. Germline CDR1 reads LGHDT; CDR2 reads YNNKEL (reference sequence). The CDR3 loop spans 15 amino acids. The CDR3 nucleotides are TGTGCCAGCAGCCCTGGGGGCCTTATGAACACTGAAGCTTTCTTT. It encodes CASSPGGLMNTEAFF.

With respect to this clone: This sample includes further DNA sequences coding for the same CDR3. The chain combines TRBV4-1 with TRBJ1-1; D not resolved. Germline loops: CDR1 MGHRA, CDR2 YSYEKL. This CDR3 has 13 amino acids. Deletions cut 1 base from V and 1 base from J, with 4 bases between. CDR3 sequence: CASSQGRNTEAFF. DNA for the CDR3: TGCGCCAGCAGCCAAGGGAGGAACACTGAAGCTTTCTTT.

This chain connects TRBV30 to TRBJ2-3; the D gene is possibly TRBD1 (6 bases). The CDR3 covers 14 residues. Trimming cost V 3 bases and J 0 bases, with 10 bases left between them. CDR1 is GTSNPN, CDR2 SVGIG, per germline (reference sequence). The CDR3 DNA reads TGTGCCTGGAGGGACAGCCTTAGCACAGATACGCAGTATTTT. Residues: CAWRDSLSTDTQYF.

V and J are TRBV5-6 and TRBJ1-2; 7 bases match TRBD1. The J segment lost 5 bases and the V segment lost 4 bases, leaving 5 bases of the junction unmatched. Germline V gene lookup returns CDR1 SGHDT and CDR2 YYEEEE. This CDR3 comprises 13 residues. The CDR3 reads CASSDSGGYGYTF. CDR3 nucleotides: TGTGCCAGCAGCGACTCAGGGGGTTATGGCTACACCTTC.

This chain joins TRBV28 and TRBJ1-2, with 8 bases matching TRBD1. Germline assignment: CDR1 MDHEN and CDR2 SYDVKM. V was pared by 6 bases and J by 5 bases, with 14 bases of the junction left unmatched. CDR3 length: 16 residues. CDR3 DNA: TGTGCCAGCAGCCCCCCTGTCAGGGGGCAAGATTATGGCTACACCTTC. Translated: CASSPPVRGQDYGYTF.

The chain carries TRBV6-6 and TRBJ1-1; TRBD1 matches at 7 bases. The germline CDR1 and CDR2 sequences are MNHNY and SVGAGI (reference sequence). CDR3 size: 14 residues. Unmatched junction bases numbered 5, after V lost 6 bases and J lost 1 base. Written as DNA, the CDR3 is TGTGCCAGCAGGGGACAGAAGGGGAACACTGAAGCTTTCTTT. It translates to CASRGQKGNTEAFF.

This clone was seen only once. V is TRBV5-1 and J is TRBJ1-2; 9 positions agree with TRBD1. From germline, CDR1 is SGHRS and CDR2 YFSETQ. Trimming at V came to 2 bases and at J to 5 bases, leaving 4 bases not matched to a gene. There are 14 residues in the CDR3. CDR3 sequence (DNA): TGCGCCAGCAGCTTTTGGACAGGGGATTATGGCTACACCTTC. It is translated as CASSFWTGDYGYTF.

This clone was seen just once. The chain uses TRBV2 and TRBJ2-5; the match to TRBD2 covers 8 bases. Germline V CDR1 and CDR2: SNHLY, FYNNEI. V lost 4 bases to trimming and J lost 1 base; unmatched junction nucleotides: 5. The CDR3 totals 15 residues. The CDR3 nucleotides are TGTGCCAGCAGTGTACTGGCGGGGGGCCAAGAGACCCAGTACTTC. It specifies CASSVLAGGQETQYF.

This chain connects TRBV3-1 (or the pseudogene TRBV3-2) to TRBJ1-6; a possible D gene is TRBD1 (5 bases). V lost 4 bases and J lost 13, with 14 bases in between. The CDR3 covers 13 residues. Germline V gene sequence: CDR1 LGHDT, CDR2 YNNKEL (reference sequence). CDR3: CASSPGLSLPLHF. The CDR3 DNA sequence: TGTGCCAGCAGCCCGGGACTCTCGCTCCCCCTCCACTTT.

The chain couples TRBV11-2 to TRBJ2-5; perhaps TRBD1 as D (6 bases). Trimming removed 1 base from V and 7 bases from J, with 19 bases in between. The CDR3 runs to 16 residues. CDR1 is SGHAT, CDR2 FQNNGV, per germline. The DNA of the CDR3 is TGTGCCAGCAGCTTAGTCCCCGAGACGCCACAGGGGACCCAGTACTTC. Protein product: CASSLVPETPQGTQYF.